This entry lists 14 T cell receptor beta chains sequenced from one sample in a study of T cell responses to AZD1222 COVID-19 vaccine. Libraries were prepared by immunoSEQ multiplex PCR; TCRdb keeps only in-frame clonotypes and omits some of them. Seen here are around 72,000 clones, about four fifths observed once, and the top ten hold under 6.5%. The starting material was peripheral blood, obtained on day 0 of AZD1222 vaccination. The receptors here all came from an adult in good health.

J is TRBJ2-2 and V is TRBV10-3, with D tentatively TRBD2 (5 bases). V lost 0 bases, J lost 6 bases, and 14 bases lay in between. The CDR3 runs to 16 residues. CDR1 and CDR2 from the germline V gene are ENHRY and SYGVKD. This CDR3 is CAISESKSGMAGELFF. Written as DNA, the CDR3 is TGTGCCATCAGTGAGTCGAAGTCGGGGATGGCCGGGGAGCTGTTTTTT.

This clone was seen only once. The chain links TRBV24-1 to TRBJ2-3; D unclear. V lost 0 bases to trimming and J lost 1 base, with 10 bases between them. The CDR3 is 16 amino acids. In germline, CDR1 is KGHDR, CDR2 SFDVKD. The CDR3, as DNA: TGTGCCACCAGTGATTTGCAGTCCGGCGGCACAGATACGCAGTATTTT. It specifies CATSDLQSGGTDTQYF.

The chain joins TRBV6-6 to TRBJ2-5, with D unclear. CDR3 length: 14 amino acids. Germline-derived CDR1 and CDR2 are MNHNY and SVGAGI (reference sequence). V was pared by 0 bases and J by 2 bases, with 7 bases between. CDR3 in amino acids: CASSYSAGQETQYF. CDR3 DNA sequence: TGTGCCAGCAGTTACTCTGCAGGACAAGAGACCCAGTACTTC.

CDR3 residues: CASSRGPRDEQFF. The CDR3 DNA sequence: TGTGCCAGTAGCCGCGGACCTAGGGATGAGCAGTTCTTC. The chain uses TRBV19 and TRBJ2-1; no firm D call. Germline CDR1 reads LNHDA; CDR2 reads SQIVND (reference sequence). Trimming took off 6 bases at V and 8 bases at J, with 14 bases between the two ends. CDR3 length: 13 residues. The entire variable domain, with the rest obtained from reference TRBV19 and TRBJ2-1, is as follows: DGGITQSPKYLFRKEGQNVTLSCEQNLNHDAMYWYRQDPGQGLRLIYYSQIVNDFQKGDIAEGYSVSREKKESFPLTVTSAQKNPTAFYLCASSRGPRDEQFFGPGTRLTVL.

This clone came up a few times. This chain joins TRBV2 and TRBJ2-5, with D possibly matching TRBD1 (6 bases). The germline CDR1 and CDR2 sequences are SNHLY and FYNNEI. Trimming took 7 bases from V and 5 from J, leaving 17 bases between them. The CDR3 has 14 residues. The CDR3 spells CASKGGRGGETQYF. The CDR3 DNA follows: TGTGCCAGCAAGGGCGGCAGGGGTGGGGAGACCCAGTACTTC.

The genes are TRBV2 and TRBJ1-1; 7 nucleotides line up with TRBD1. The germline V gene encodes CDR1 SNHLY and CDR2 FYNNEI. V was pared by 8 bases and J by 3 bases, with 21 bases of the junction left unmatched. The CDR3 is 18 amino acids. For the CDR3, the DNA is TGTGCCAGCCGCGTACCGAGGGCCACAGGGGTATCTGACACTGAAGCTTTCTTT. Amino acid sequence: CASRVPRATGVSDTEAFF.

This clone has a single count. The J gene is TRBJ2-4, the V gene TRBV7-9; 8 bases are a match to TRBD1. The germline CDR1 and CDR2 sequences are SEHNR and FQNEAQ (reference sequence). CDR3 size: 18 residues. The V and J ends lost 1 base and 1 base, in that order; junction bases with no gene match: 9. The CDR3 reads CASSLGVSSGGAKNIQYF. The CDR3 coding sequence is TGTGCCAGCAGCTTAGGTGTTTCGTCAGGGGGCGCCAAAAACATTCAGTACTTC.

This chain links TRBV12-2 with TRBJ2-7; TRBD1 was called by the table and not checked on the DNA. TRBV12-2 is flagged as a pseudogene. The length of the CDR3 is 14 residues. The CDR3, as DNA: TGTGCAAGTCGCTTTCGGGGACAGGGCGACGAGCAGTACTTC. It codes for CASRFRGQGDEQYF.

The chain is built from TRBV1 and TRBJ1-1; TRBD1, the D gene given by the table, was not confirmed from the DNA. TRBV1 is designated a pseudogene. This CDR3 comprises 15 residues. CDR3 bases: TGCACCAGCAGCGACCGGGACAGGGAGAACACTGAAGCTTTCTTT. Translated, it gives CTSSDRDRENTEAFF.

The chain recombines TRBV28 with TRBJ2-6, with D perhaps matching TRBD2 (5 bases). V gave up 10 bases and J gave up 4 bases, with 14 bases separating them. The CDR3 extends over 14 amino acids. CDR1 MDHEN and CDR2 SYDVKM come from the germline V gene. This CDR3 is CATQPGYGANVLTF. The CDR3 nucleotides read TGTGCCACCCAGCCGGGGTACGGGGCCAACGTCCTGACTTTC. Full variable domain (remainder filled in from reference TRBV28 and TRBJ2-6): DVKVTQSSRYLVKRTGEKVFLECVQDMDHENMFWYRQDPGLGLRLIYFSYDVKMKEKGDIPEGYSVSREKKERFSLILESASTNQTSMYLCATQPGYGANVLTFGAGSRLTVL.

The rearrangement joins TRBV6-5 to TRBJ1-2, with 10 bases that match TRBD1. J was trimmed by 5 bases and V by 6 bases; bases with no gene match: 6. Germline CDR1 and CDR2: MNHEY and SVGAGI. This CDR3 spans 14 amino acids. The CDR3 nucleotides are TGTGCCAGCAGGCTGGGACAGGGGTTATATGGCTACACCTTC. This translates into CASRLGQGLYGYTF.

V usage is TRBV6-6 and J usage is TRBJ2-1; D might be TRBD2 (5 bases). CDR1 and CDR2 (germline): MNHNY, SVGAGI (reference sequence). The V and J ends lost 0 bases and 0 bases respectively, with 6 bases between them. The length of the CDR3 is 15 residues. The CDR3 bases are TGTGCCAGCAGTTACTCGGGGAGCTCCTACAATGAGCAGTTCTTC. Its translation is CASSYSGSSYNEQFF.

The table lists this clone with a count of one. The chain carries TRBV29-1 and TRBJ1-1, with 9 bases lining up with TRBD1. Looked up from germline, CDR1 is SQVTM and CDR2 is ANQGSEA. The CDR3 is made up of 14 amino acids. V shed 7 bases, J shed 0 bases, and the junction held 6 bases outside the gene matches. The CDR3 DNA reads TGCAGCGCTGGGACAGGGCAAATGAACACTGAAGCTTTCTTT. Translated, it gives CSAGTGQMNTEAFF.

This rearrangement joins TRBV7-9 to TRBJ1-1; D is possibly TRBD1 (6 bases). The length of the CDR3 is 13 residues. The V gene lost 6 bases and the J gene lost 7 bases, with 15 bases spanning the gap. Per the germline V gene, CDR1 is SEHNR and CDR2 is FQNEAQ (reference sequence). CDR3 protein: CASRAQGTGEAFF. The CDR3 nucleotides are TGTGCCAGCAGAGCACAGGGAACGGGTGAAGCTTTCTTT.